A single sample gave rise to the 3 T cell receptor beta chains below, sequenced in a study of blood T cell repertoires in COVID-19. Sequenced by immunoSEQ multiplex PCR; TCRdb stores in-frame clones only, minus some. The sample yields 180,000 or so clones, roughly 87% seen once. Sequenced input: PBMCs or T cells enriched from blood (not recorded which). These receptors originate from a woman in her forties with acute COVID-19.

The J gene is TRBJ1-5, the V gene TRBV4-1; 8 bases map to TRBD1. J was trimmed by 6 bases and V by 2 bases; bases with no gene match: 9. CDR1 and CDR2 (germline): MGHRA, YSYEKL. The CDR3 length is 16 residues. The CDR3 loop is CASSQTDRGKRQPQHF. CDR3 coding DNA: TGCGCCAGCAGCCAAACAGACAGGGGTAAGCGTCAGCCCCAGCATTTT.

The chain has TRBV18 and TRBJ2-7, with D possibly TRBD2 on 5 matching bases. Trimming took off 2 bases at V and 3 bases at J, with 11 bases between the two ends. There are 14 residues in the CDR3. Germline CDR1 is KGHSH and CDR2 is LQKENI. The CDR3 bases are TGTGCCAGCTCACCAGGGCACCGGGACTACGAGCAGTACTTC. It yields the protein CASSPGHRDYEQYF. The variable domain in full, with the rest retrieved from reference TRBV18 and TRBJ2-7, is NAGVMQNPRHLVRRRGQEARLRCSPMKGHSHVYWYRQLPEEGLKFMVYLQKENIIDESGMPKERFSAEFPKEGPSILRIQQVVRGDSAAYFCASSPGHRDYEQYFGPGTRLTVT.

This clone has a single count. The CDR3 DNA is TGTGCCAGCAGTTCTCAGACTAGCGGGCCCGGGGAGCTGTTTTTT. It encodes CASSSQTSGPGELFF. The chain has TRBV27 and TRBJ2-2; 10 bases match TRBD2. The CDR3 spans 15 residues. V lost 4 bases to trimming and J lost 6 bases; unmatched junction nucleotides: 5. Germline values: CDR1 MNHEY, CDR2 SMNVEV (reference sequence).